The 2 T cell receptor beta chains listed next were all sequenced from one sample in a study of shared clonotypes between healthy human individuals. The table came from immunoSEQ multiplex PCR; TCRdb's copy has only in-frame clones and leaves some out. Counted here are a few hundred thousand clones, around 97% occurring once; the ten biggest clones make up less than 0.065%. Specimen: naive CD4+ T cells sorted from blood. Subset indicated: CD45RA+ positively selected. Every receptor here comes from a woman aged 25 to 45 in good health.

The chain joins TRBV5-1 to TRBJ1-4; no definite D call. Germline CDR1 reads SGHRS; CDR2 reads YFSETQ. V was clipped by 0 bases and J by 3 bases, with 27 bases between them. The CDR3 contains 21 residues. CDR3 protein: CASSLVVPFPNEPFPNEKLFF. CDR3 DNA: TGCGCCAGCAGCTTGGTGGTCCCCTTTCCTAATGAACCCTTTCCTAATGAAAAACTGTTTTTT.

V is TRBV2 and J is TRBJ2-7; 8 nucleotides match TRBD2. The CDR3 totals 15 residues. With 2 bases clipped from V and 0 bases from J, the junction kept 3 bases outside the gene matches. The germline gives CDR1 SNHLY, CDR2 FYNNEI. CDR3 sequence (DNA): TGTGCCAGCAGTGAATTAGGGACTAGCTCCTACGAGCAGTACTTC. This gives the protein CASSELGTSSYEQYF.